A selection of T cell receptor beta chains follows, all from one sample in a study of T cells after posttransplantation cyclophosphamide. Using immunoSEQ multiplex PCR, the repertoire was profiled, and TCRdb retains in-frame clones only, with some absent. This sample carries 44,000 or so clones, none of them present only once. The sequencing input was PBMCs. These receptor sequences come from a man between 40 and 49 years old in good health, CMV-negative, and a related stem cell transplant donor. CDR3s include the opening cysteine and the closing phenylalanine or tryptophan. The D gene is left open where the match is weak. Clone size appears in some rows only: once, few, many, or a class for an expanded clone.

V	D	size	J	DNA	CDR3
TRBV7-2	TRBD1	many	TRBJ1-5	TGTGCCAGCAGCTTGATGCGGGACAGGGCTTATCAGCCCCAGCATTTT	CASSLMRDRAYQPQHF
TRBV25-1	-	many	TRBJ2-7	TGTGCCAGCACCCTTCAGAGCGGAGAAGGGATCTACGAGCAGTACTTC	CASTLQSGEGIYEQYF
TRBV18	TRBD1	many	TRBJ1-1	TGTGCCAGCTCACCGACAGGGCTGAACACTGAAGCTTTCTTT	CASSPTGLNTEAFF
TRBV11-2	-	many	TRBJ1-4	TGTGCCAGCAGCCCCCTAGGAGCAACTAATGAAAAACTGTTTTTT	CASSPLGATNEKLFF
TRBV29-1	-	many	TRBJ2-7	TGCAGCGTTCAGGGAGACAGGTTCTACGAGCAGTACTTC	CSVQGDRFYEQYF
TRBV7-9	-	many	TRBJ2-1	TGTGCCAGCAGCCAGGACTATGAGCAGTTCTTC	CASSQDYEQFF
TRBV19	TRBD1	many	TRBJ1-5	TGTGCCAGTAGACCCTCGACAGGGAGCGGACAGCCCCAGCATTTT	CASRPSTGSGQPQHF
TRBV6-6	-	many	TRBJ2-7	TGTGCCAGCAGTTGGGGGGTTAGGGACGAGCAGTACTTC	CASSWGVRDEQYF
TRBV11-2	-	many	TRBJ2-7	TGTGCCAGCAGCTTAAGGGGTTCCTACGAGCAGTACTTC	CASSLRGSYEQYF
TRBV5-1	-	many	TRBJ1-3	TGCGCCAGCACAAACAGCGGAGATGGAAACACCATATATTTT	CASTNSGDGNTIYF
TRBV5-1	TRBD1	many	TRBJ2-6	TGCGCCAGCAGCTTCGAGAGGACAGGGGGCGCAGGTGGGGCCAACGTCCTGACTTTC	CASSFERTGGAGGANVLTF
TRBV28	TRBD2	many	TRBJ2-7	TGTGCCAGCAGTCCCCACGGGACTAGCGACTCCTACGAGCAGTACTTC	CASSPHGTSDSYEQYF
TRBV7-9	TRBD2	many	TRBJ2-1	TGTGCCAGCAGCCCAGGACTAGCGGGAGAAGATGAGCAGTTCTTC	CASSPGLAGEDEQFF
TRBV29-1	TRBD2	many	TRBJ2-1	TGCAGCGTTGGACTAGCGGGAGGCCACTCCTACAATGAGCAGTTCTTC	CSVGLAGGHSYNEQFF
TRBV28	-	many	TRBJ2-3	TGTGCCAGCACCCTGACGGACAGAAGAGATACGCAGTATTTT	CASTLTDRRDTQYF
TRBV7-6	TRBD2	many	TRBJ2-5	TGTGCCAGCAGGCCGGGGGGTGGGCAAGAGACCCAGTACTTC	CASRPGGGQETQYF
TRBV28	-	many	TRBJ1-1	TGTGCCAGCAGTTCCCCCGGACACCCGAACACTGAAGCTTTCTTT	CASSSPGHPNTEAFF
TRBV29-1	-	many	TRBJ1-2	TGCAGCGTTGCACAGGATGGCTACACCTTC	CSVAQDGYTF
TRBV7-2	TRBD2	many	TRBJ2-7	TGTGCCAGCAGCTTACGGTCAGGACTAGAATTCGAGCAGTACTTC	CASSLRSGLEFEQYF
TRBV7-3	-	many	TRBJ2-7	TGTGCCAGCGCGAGCGGAAACAACTACGAGCAGTACTTC	CASASGNNYEQYF
TRBV19	-	many	TRBJ1-5	TGTGTCAGTAGTTTCCCTTCCCGGCAAGGCGGTAGTCTCCCCCAGCATTTT	CVSSFPSRQGGSLPQHF
TRBV19	TRBD1	many	TRBJ2-3	TGTGCCAGCCTGGGACAGGGAACAGATACGCAGTATTTT	CASLGQGTDTQYF
TRBV7-9	-	many	TRBJ1-4	TGTGCCAGCAGCCCAGGGATGGTCCAGGTTTTTAATGAAAAACTGTTTTTT	CASSPGMVQVFNEKLFF
TRBV6-6	TRBD1	many	TRBJ1-1	TGTGCCAGCAGTTACGGACAGGACACTGAAGCTTTCTTT	CASSYGQDTEAFF
TRBV7-9	TRBD1	few	TRBJ1-6	TGTGCCAGCAGCTACGGGTTGGGACAGGGTAACCCACCCCTCCACTTT	CASSYGLGQGNPPLHF
TRBV7-9	-	many	TRBJ2-7	TGTGCCAGCAGCAACAGGGATACGTACGAGCAGTACTTC	CASSNRDTYEQYF
TRBV9	TRBD2	many	TRBJ2-7	TGTGCCAGCAGCAGGACTAGCGGGAACGAGCAGTACTTC	CASSRTSGNEQYF
TRBV5-1	-	few	TRBJ1-6	TGCGCCAGCCGAAGACAGCATGATTCACCCCTCCACTTT	CASRRQHDSPLHF
TRBV6-4	TRBD2	many	TRBJ2-3	TGTGCCACCAAGAGGACTAGCGGCACAGATACGCAGTATTTT	CATKRTSGTDTQYF
TRBV5-8	-	many	TRBJ1-1	TGTGCCAGCAGCTTGGGCCCCGGTGGGCGCGTGAACACTGAAGCTTTCTTT	CASSLGPGGRVNTEAFF
TRBV9	TRBD1	many	TRBJ1-4	TGTGCCAGCAGCCCCCGACAGGGGACGAATGAAAAACTGTTTTTT	CASSPRQGTNEKLFF
TRBV29-1	TRBD1	many	TRBJ1-2	TGCAGCGTTGGGAAGACAGGGACTAACTATGGCTACACCTTC	CSVGKTGTNYGYTF
TRBV19	-	many	TRBJ2-3	TGTGCCAGTAACGCGGGGCGGGGAGATACGCAGTATTTT	CASNAGRGDTQYF
TRBV4-1	-	many	TRBJ1-2	TGCGCCAGCAGCCAAGATCCAGAGGGATTCTGGGGCTACACCTTC	CASSQDPEGFWGYTF
TRBV6-6	-	few	TRBJ2-7	TGTGCCAGCAGTTCAGGGGCTGTCCGCGAGCAGTACTTC	CASSSGAVREQYF
TRBV6-5	-	many	TRBJ1-5	TGTGCCAGCAGTTACGGCCAGGGGAGGGATCAGCCCCAGCATTTT	CASSYGQGRDQPQHF
TRBV15	TRBD1	many	TRBJ2-6	TGTGCCAACAGACAGGGTTCCTCTGGGGCCAACGTCCTGACTTTC	CANRQGSSGANVLTF
TRBV10-1	TRBD1	many	TRBJ1-1	TGCGCCAGCAGTAAACAGGGGGTCACTGAAGCTTTCTTT	CASSKQGVTEAFF
TRBV28	TRBD1	many	TRBJ2-7	TGTGCCAGCACCAATGACAGGGAGCTAAACGAGCAGTACTTC	CASTNDRELNEQYF
TRBV7-9	TRBD1	many	TRBJ1-2	TGTGCCAGCAGCGTCGACATCACCGGGACAGCTAACTATGGCTACACCTTC	CASSVDITGTANYGYTF
TRBV28	-	many	TRBJ1-4	TGTGCCAGCAGCACCACAGGGCCAACTAATGAAAAACTGTTTTTT	CASSTTGPTNEKLFF
TRBV28	-	many	TRBJ2-6	TGTGCCAGCAGTTTACGGGGGGCTTCTGGGGCCAACGTCCTGACTTTC	CASSLRGASGANVLTF
TRBV5-1	-	many	TRBJ2-3	TGCGCCAGCAGCGAAAGAGCGGATACGCAGTATTTT	CASSERADTQYF
TRBV4-1	TRBD1	many	TRBJ1-1	TGCGCCAGCAGCGAAACAGGGGTCACTGAAGCTTTCTTT	CASSETGVTEAFF
TRBV7-9	-	many	TRBJ2-3	TGTGCCAGCAGCTTAGGATACGGACAGCCAGATACGCAGTATTTT	CASSLGYGQPDTQYF
TRBV19	TRBD1	many	TRBJ2-7	TGTGCCAGTAAGGACAGGGGAGTATCCTACGGGCAGTACTTC	CASKDRGVSYGQYF
TRBV29-1	-	many	TRBJ1-2	TGCAGCGTTGGCTCCCGGCCCGGGAGCGGGCCCACTATCGATGGCTACACCTTC	CSVGSRPGSGPTIDGYTF
TRBV4-3	-	many	TRBJ2-7	TGCGCCAGCAGCCAAGTTGGGGCACATTTCTACGAGCAGTACTTC	CASSQVGAHFYEQYF
TRBV27	TRBD1	many	TRBJ2-7	TGTGCCAGCAGCTACTCTGGGACAGGGATATACGAGCAGTACTTC	CASSYSGTGIYEQYF
TRBV4-1	-	many	TRBJ1-1	TGCGCCAGCAGCACATTGAACACTGAAGCTTTCTTT	CASSTLNTEAFF
TRBV18	-	many	TRBJ1-2	TGTGCCAGCTCACCAGAACAGTATCTCCACTATGGCTACACCTTC	CASSPEQYLHYGYTF
TRBV7-9	TRBD1	many	TRBJ1-4	TGTGCCAGCAGCACGGGACAGGAAAATGAAAAACTGTTTTTT	CASSTGQENEKLFF
TRBV6-6	-	-	TRBJ1-1	TGTGCCAGCAAACGCCGGGGTTTCGAAGCTTTCTTT	CASKRRGFEAFF
TRBV6-5	-	many	TRBJ1-5	TGTGCCACTGGGGCAGGAGTTCATGGGGATCAGCCCCAGCATTTT	CATGAGVHGDQPQHF
TRBV27	TRBD2	many	TRBJ2-1	TGTGCCAGCAGTTTACAGGGACTAGCGACTAATGAGCAGTTCTTC	CASSLQGLATNEQFF
TRBV11-2	TRBD1	many	TRBJ1-5	TGTGCCAGCAGCCCGGGACAGGGAGGCAATCAGCCCCAGCATTTT	CASSPGQGGNQPQHF
TRBV5-1	-	many	TRBJ2-7	TGCGCCAGCAGCTTGGGGTGGTCCGGGTCCTACGAGCAGTACTTC	CASSLGWSGSYEQYF
TRBV25-1	TRBD2	many	TRBJ2-4	TGTGCCAGCAGTGAGTGGGAGGGGACCAAAAACATTCAGTACTTC	CASSEWEGTKNIQYF
TRBV10-3	-	many	TRBJ2-7	TGTGCCATCGGGCCAGGGGCCTACGAGCAGTACTTC	CAIGPGAYEQYF
TRBV27	-	many	TRBJ2-7	TGTGCCAGCAGGGAACAGGGACACAGCTATTACGAGCAGTACTTC	CASREQGHSYYEQYF